The clone carrying this TCR beta chain was recorded a few times. What it binds is unknown. These data originate in a study of response to subunit inactivated influenza vaccine. TCRdb independently ran MiXCR on the RT-PCR reads; one entry per CDR3 protein. The sample lists 650,000 to 800,000 distinct CDR3 sequences; less than 20% were seen once. Deletions cut 2 bases from V and 11 bases from J, with 15 bases between. CDR1 is SGHTA and CDR2 is FQGNSA in the germline V gene. The CDR3 consists of 13 residues. The study's findings and limits: A suggestion made by the authors is that each seasonal influenza vaccination recruits few new T cells.

This clonotype originated in a man aged 45-60 years who received an inactivated influenza vaccine. The material was PBMCs from blood, obtained around 5 days after vaccination. The chain recombines TRBV7-2 with TRBJ1-1; D remains ambiguous. The CDR3 DNA follows: TGTGCCAGCAGCTTACGAGGGCTGCGGTATGCTTTCTTT. It yields the protein CASSLRGLRYAFF. Full variable domain (rest looked up from reference TRBV7-2 and TRBJ1-1): GAGVSQSPSNKVTEKGKDVELRCDPISGHTALYWYRQSLGQGLEFLIYFQGNSAPDKSGLPSDRFSAERTGGSVSTLTIQRTQQEDSAVYLCASSLRGLRYAFFGQGTRLTVV.